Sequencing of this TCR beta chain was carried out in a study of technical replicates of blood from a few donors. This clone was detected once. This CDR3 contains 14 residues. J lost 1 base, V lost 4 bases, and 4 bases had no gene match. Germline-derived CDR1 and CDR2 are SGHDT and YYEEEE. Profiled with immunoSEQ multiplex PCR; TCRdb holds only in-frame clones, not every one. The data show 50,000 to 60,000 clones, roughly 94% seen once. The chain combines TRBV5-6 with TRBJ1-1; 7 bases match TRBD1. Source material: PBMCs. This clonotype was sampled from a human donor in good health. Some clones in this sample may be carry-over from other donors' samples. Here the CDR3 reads CASSPTGRNTEAFF. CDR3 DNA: TGTGCCAGCAGCCCGACAGGGAGGAACACTGAAGCTTTCTTT.